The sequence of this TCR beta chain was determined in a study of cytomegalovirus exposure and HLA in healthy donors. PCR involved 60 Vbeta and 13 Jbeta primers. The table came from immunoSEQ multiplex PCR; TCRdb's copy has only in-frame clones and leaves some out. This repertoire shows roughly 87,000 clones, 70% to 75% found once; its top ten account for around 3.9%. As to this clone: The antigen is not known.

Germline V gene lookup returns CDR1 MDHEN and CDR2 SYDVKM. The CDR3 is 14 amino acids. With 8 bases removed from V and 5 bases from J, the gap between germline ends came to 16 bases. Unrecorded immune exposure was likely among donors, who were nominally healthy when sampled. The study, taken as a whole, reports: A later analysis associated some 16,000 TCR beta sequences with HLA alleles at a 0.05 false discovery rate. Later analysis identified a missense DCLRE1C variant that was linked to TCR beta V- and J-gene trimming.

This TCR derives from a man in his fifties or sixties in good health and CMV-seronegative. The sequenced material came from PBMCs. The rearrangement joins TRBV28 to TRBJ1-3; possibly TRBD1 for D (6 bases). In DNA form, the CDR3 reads TGTGCCAGCGGCGGACAGCCTCTACGAAACACCATATATTTT. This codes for CASGGQPLRNTIYF.